This TCR beta chain was recovered during a study of CD8+CD57+ T cells in acquired aplastic anemia. CDR3 length: 11 residues. CDR1 and CDR2 from the germline V gene are DFQATT and SNEGSKA (reference sequence). The V end was cut by 6 bases, the J end by 5 bases, with 11 bases between. The sequenced patients had an expansion of CD8+CD57+ cells seen by flow cytometry. Template material for TCR beta VDJ and CDR3 profiling consisted of genomic DNA. From the reads, TCRdb called clonotypes with MiXCR, one entry per CDR3 protein. The sample holds fewer than 250,000 distinct CDR3 sequences; more than 45% are singletons and the top ten take about 7.8%.

Source material: sorted CD4+, CD8+, or CD8+CD57+ T cells (not recorded which) from PBMCs. The chain couples TRBV20-1 to TRBJ2-7; D is ambiguous. The source is a human donor with aplastic anemia. The CDR3 nucleotides read TGCAGTGCCCCACTCGTGAACGAGCAGTACTTC. Translated: CSAPLVNEQYF.